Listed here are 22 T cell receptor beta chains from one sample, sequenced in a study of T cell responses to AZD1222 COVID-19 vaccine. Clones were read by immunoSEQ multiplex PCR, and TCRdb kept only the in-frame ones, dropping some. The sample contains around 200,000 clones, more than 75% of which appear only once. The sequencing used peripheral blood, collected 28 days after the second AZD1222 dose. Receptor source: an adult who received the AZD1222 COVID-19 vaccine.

The CDR3 region is CATSSRGAGELFF. CDR3 sequence (DNA): TGTGCCACCAGTTCGAGGGGGGCCGGGGAGCTGTTTTTT. The genes are TRBV24-1 and TRBJ2-2; D possibly matches TRBD1 or TRBD2 (6 bases each). There are 13 residues in the CDR3. V was shortened by 6 bases and J by 6 bases, with 10 bases between the two germline ends. Germline V gives CDR1 KGHDR, CDR2 SFDVKD.

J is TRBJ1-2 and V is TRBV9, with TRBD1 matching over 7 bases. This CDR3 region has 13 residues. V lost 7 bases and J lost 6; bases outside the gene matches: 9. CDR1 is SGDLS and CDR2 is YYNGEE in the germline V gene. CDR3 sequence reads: CASGTVGVDGYTF. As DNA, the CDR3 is TGTGCCAGCGGGACAGTAGGGGTCGATGGCTACACCTTC.

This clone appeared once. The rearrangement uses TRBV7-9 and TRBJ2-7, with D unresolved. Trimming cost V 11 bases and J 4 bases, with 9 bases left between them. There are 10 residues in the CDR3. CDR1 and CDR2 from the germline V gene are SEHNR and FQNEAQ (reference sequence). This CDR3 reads CAPSAYEQYF. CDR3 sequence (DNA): TGTGCCCCCTCCGCGTACGAGCAGTACTTC.

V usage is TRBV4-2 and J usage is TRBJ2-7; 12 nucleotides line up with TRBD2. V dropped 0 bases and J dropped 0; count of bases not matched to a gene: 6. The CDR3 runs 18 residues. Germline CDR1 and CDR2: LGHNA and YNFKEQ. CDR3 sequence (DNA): TGTGCCAGCAGCCAAGAAGGCCCTAGCGGGAGGGGCTCCTACGAGCAGTACTTC. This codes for CASSQEGPSGRGSYEQYF.

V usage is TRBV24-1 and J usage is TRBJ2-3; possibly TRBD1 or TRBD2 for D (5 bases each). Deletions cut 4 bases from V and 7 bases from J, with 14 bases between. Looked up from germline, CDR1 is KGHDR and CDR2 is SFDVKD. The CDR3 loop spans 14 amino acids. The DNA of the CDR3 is TGTGCCACCAGTGAAAGTGGGACGCCCAATACGCAGTATTTT. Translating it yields CATSESGTPNTQYF.

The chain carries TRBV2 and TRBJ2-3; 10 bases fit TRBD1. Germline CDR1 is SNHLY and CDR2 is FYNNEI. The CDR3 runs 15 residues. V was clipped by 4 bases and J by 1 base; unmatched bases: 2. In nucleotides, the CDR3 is TGTGCCAGCAGTGGGACAGGGGGAGGCACAGATACGCAGTATTTT. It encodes CASSGTGGGTDTQYF.

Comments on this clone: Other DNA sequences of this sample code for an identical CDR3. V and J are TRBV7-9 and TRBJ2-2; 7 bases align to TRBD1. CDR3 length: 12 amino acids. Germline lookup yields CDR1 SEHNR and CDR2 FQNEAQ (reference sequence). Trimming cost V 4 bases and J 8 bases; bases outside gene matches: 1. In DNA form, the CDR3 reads TGTGCCAGCAGCTGGGACAGTGGGGAGCTGTTTTTT. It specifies CASSWDSGELFF.

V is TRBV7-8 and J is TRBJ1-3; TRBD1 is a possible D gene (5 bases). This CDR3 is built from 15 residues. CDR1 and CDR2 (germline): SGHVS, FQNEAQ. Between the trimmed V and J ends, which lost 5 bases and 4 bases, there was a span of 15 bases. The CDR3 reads CASSPYWGKGNTIYF. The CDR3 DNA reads TGTGCCAGCAGCCCTTACTGGGGGAAAGGAAACACCATATATTTT.

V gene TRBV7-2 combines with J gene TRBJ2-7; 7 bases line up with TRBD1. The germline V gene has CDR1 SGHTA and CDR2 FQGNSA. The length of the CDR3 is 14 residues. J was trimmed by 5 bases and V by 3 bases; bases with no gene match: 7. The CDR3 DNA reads TGTGCCAGCAGCTTCCGAGGGGGCCGGGACGAGCAGTACTTC. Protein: CASSFRGGRDEQYF.

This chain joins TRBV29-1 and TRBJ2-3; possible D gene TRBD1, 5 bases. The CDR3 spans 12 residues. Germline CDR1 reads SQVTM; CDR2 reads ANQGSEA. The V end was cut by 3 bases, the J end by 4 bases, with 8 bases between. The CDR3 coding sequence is TGCAGCGTTGAGCAGGGCCCAGATACGCAGTATTTT. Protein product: CSVEQGPDTQYF.

CDR3: CATSEGSTDTQYF. The CDR3 coding sequence is TGTGCCACCAGTGAAGGAAGCACAGATACGCAGTATTTT. The genes are TRBV24-1 and TRBJ2-3, with D unresolved. Trimming pared 4 bases from V and 0 bases from J, leaving 4 bases between. CDR3 length equals 13 residues. The germline gives CDR1 KGHDR, CDR2 SFDVKD.

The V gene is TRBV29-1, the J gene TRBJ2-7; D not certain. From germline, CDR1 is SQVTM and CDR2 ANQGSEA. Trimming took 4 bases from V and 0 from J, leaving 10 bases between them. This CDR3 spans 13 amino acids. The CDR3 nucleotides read TGCAGCGTTGTAAGTTCTAGCTCCTACGAGCAGTACTTC. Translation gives CSVVSSSSYEQYF.

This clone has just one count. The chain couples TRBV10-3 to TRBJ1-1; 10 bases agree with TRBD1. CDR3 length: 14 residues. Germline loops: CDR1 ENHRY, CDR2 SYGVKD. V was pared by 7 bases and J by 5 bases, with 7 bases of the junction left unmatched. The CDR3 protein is CAITLGQGSTEAFF. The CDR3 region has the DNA TGTGCCATCACCCTGGGACAGGGGTCGACTGAAGCTTTCTTT.

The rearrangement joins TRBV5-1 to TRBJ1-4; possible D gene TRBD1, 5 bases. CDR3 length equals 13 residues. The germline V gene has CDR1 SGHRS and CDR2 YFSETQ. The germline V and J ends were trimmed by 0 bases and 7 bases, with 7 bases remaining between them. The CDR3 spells CASSLGGSEKLFF. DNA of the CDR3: TGCGCCAGCAGCTTGGGGGGCAGTGAAAAACTGTTTTTT. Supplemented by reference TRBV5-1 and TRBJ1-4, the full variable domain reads KAGVTQTPRYLIKTRGQQVTLSCSPISGHRSVSWYQQTPGQGLQFLFEYFSETQRNKGNFPGRFSGRQFSNSRSEMNVSTLELGDSALYLCASSLGGSEKLFFGSGTQLSVL.

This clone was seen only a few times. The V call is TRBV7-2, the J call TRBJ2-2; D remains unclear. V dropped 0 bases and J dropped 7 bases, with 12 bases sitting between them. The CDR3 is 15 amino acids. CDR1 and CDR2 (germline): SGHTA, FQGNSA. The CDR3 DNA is TGTGCCAGCAGCTTAGCGCCGGGTTTAGGCGGGGAGCTGTTTTTT. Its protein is CASSLAPGLGGELFF.

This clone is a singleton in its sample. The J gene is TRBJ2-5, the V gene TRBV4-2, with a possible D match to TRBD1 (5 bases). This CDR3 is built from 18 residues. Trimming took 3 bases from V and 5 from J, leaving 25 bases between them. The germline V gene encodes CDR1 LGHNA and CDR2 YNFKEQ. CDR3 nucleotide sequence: TGTGCCAGCAGCCACACAGGCCTTCGGAATCAACCCCGGGAGACCCAGTACTTC. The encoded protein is CASSHTGLRNQPRETQYF.

CDR3 DNA sequence: TGCGCCAGCAGCTCTGTTAGCACTGAAGCTTTCTTT. It yields the protein CASSSVSTEAFF. The chain joins TRBV5-1 to TRBJ1-1, with D uncertain. V was pared by 3 bases and J by 4 bases, with 7 bases between. The CDR3 extends over 12 amino acids. The germline V gene has CDR1 SGHRS and CDR2 YFSETQ.

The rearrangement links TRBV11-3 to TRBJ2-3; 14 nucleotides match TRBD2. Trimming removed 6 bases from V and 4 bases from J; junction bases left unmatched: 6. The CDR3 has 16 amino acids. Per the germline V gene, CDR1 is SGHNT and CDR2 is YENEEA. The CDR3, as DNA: TGTGCCAGCAGTCAAGGGACTAGCGGGAGTGCAGATACGCAGTATTTT. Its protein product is CASSQGTSGSADTQYF. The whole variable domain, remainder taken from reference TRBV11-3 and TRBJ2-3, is EAGVVQSPRYKIIEKKQPVAFWCNPISGHNTLYWYLQNLGQGPELLIRYENEEAVDDSQLPKDRFSAERLKGVDSTLKIQPAELGDSAVYLCASSQGTSGSADTQYFGPGTRLTVL.

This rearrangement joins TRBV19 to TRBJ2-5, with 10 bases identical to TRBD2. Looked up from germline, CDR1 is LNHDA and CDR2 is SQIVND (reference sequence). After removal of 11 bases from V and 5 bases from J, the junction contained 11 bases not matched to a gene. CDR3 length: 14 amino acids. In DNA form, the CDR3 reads TGTGCCTCCCGGGGCAGCGGGAGGGGTGAGACCCAGTACTTC. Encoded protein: CASRGSGRGETQYF.

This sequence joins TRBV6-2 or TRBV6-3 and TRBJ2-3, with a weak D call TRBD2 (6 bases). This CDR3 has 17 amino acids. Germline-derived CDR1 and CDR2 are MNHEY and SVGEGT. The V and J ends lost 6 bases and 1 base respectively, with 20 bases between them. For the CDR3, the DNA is TGTGCCAGCAGCCCACGGAGGGGCGAGGGAGGCACAGATACGCAGTATTTT. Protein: CASSPRRGEGGTDTQYF.

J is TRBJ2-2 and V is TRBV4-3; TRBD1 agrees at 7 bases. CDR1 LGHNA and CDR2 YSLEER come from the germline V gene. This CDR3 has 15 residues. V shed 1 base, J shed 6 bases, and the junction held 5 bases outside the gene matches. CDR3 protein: CASSQVNTGAGELFF. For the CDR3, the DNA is TGCGCCAGCAGCCAAGTTAATACAGGGGCCGGGGAGCTGTTTTTT.

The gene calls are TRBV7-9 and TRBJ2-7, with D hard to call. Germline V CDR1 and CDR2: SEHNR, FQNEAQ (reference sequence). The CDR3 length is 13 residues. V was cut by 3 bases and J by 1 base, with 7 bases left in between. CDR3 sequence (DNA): TGTGCCAGCAGCTTCGGTAATTCCTACGAGCAGTACTTC. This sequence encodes CASSFGNSYEQYF. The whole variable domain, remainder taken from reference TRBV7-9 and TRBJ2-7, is DTGVSQNPRHKITKRGQNVTFRCDPISEHNRLYWYRQTLGQGPEFLTYFQNEAQLEKSRLLSDRFSAERPKGSFSTLEIQRTEQGDSAMYLCASSFGNSYEQYFGPGTRLTVT.